The entry below gives a single T cell receptor beta chain sequence along with its context. The source of the sample is a study of blood T cells in healthy people across ages. J lost 5 bases, V lost 8 bases, and 8 bases had no gene match. Per germline, CDR1 MDHEN and CDR2 SYDVKM. There are 14 residues in the CDR3. A second about 7 to 12 cycle PCR used barcoded and J-beta primers. Tags on each cDNA molecule came from a template-switch adaptor with 12 random nucleotides. A single record per CDR3 protein comes from TCRdb applying MiXCR to the 5' RACE reads. The repertoire holds roughly 1,500,000 distinct CDR3 sequences, with roughly 40% as singletons.

Material for sequencing was blood. The source of this sequence is a young woman in good health. The V call is TRBV28, the J call TRBJ1-2, with 10 bases matching TRBD1. In nucleotides, the CDR3 is TGTGCCAGCCCGGGGGGGGACAGGGGATATGGCTACACCTTC. Amino acids: CASPGGDRGYGYTF.